This T cell receptor beta chain emerged from a study of T-cell memory formation after mild COVID-19. Whole-study findings and limits: Clones that contracted clustered mainly in CM and EM if CD4+ and in EMRA if CD8+. CD4+ bias marked clones expanding day 15 to 37, unlike balanced contracting clones. Researchers found some responding clones in pre-infection memory, a sign that cross-reactive memory joined.

The length of the CDR3 is 14 residues. After removal of 10 bases from V and 5 bases from J, the junction contained 11 bases not matched to a gene. Sample barcodes and UMIs were carried by the TCR alpha and TCR beta cDNA libraries that 5'RACE generated with constant-segment primers. TCRdb analysed the 5' RACE reads with MiXCR anew, one entry per CDR3 protein. This sample has 500,000 to 650,000 distinct CDR3 sequences, with less than 25% found just once. Points on this clonotype: What it recognizes is unknown.

The rearrangement uses TRBV12-3 or TRBV12-4 and TRBJ2-3, with 8 nucleotides matching TRBD2. The TCR originated in an adult woman who had mild COVID-19 (a few samples of this study predate the infection). Cell type and time point are not known. The source material was PBMCs or a T cell subset sorted from them (not recorded which). CDR3 DNA: TGTGCCAACCGGCGGGGGGCCGGAGGAGATACGCAGTATTTT. The encoded protein is CANRRGAGGDTQYF.